This T cell receptor beta chain is from a study of blood T cell repertoires in COVID-19. Looking at the study overall: COVID-19 samples, acute and convalescent, were from the United States, Italy and Spain. PBMCs, B-cell-depleted T cells, or T cells were the source of the cDNA or gDNA that made up the material.

The authors' processing: Amplification with reference gene primers provided the estimates of nucleated cell counts. Only in-frame clones appear in the TCRdb table, and some are missing; sequencing was by immunoSEQ multiplex PCR. The DNA was the basis for D and trimming; V, J and clone size are from that table. The table records 66,000 or so clones, 80% of them present only once. CDR1 and CDR2 from the germline V gene are SGHRS and YFSETQ. The CDR3 consists of 14 residues. V was cut by 3 bases and J by 7 bases, with 13 bases left in between. The V call is TRBV5-1, the J call TRBJ1-4; no clear D. This receptor was obtained from a human donor in a cohort sampled during active COVID-19. The sample comprised peripheral blood. CDR3 DNA sequence: TGCGCCAGCAGCTCGGGAGACATGCTTGAAAAACTGTTTTTT. Residues: CASSSGDMLEKLFF.